Below, 13 T cell receptor beta chains from the same sample are listed, as sequenced in a study of tissue T cells after allogeneic stem cell transplantation. Indicated time point: mouse harvest day 7 after allogeneic transplant. Mouse grafts combined 10^7 T-cell-depleted bone marrow cells with 10^6 splenic CD5+ T cells. Some clones are missing from TCRdb's copy, which holds only in-frame ones; the method was immunoSEQ multiplex PCR. The sample lists about 7,800 clones, approximately 46% occurring once. Sequenced: gut tissue. The receptors shown here come from a female BALB/c mouse given C57BL/6 T cells with graft-versus-host disease after an allogeneic hematopoietic cell transplant.

This clone came up a few times. Gene names are the mouse ones. The read halts 1 residue ahead of the CDR3 end, with the missing end drawn from the germline J gene. The chain employs TRBV26 and TRBJ1-3, with TRBD1 matching over 11 bases. The germline CDR1 and CDR2 sequences are KGHPV and FQNQEV (reference sequence). The CDR3 contains 16 residues. With V trimmed by 3 bases and J by 1 base, 2 bases remained unmatched. This chain's CDR3 is CASSLWTGGSGNTLYF. The CDR3 bases that were read are TGTGCCAGCAGTCTCTGGACAGGGGGCTCTGGAAATACGCTCTAT.

Relative to its sample, this clone is medium-sized. Mouse names are used for the genes. The CDR3 extends 1 residue past the end of the read, so its final part is completed from the germline J gene. The chain carries TRBV26 and TRBJ2-1, with a possible D match to TRBD1 (6 bases). The CDR3 sequence is 14 residues long. Germline CDR1 and CDR2: KGHPV and FQNQEV (reference sequence). V lost 6 bases, J lost 0 bases, and 9 bases lay in between. Incomplete CDR3 DNA: TGTGCCAGCAGGGGACAAGTTAACTATGCTGAGCAGTTC. Protein: CASRGQVNYAEQF. The whole CDR3 protein is CASRGQVNYAEQFF.

Comments on this clone: Gene names are mouse gene names. Coverage ceases 1 residue before the CDR3 finishes, and the germline J gene fills in the end. The rearrangement links TRBV3 to TRBJ1-1; TRBD1 agrees at 10 bases. The CDR3 has 12 amino acids. Germline values: CDR1 SNHLY, CDR2 FYNGKV (reference sequence). V was pared by 5 bases and J by 10 bases, with 4 bases of the junction left unmatched. The CDR3 bases that were read are TGTGCCAGCAGCCTCCGGGACAGGGGAGTCTTC. Its translation is CASSLRDRGVF. The entire CDR3 is CASSLRDRGVFF.

Details on this clone: Mouse gene names apply. The sequence runs out 1 residue before the end of the CDR3; the remainder is reconstructed from the germline J gene. The chain is built from TRBV16 and TRBJ2-5; maybe TRBD1 (6 bases). Trimming shortened V by 5 bases and J by 1 base, and 10 bases separated the two germline ends. In germline, CDR1 is SGHSA, CDR2 FRNQAP. This CDR3 comprises 14 residues. The CDR3 DNA, read in part, is TGTGCAAGCAGCCTATCAGGGGACCAAGACACCCAGTAC. Its protein product is CASSLSGDQDTQY. The entire CDR3 reads CASSLSGDQDTQYF.

In the case of this clone: Genes and germline are mouse. The CDR3 extends 1 residue past the end of the read, so its final part is completed from the germline J gene. The V gene is TRBV13-3, the J gene TRBJ1-3; TRBD1 aligns across 11 bases. The CDR3 covers 17 residues. Germline V CDR1 and CDR2: NNHDY, SYVADS. V was pared by 0 bases and J by 0 bases, with 2 bases of the junction left unmatched. The CDR3 sequence: CASSDVGQGGSGNTLYF. CDR3 DNA, as far as it was read: TGTGCCAGCAGTGATGTGGGACAGGGGGGTTCTGGAAATACGCTCTAT.

This clone was picked up a small number of times. The germline and genes are mouse ones. Sequencing ends 1 residue short of the CDR3 end; the germline J gene provides the rest. This sequence joins TRBV1 and TRBJ1-2, with 9 bases matching TRBD1. J lost 2 bases, V lost 4 bases, and 2 bases had no gene match. Germline-derived CDR1 and CDR2 are NSQYPW and LRSPGD (reference sequence). CDR3 length: 14 amino acids. CDR3 sequence: CTCSGDRANSDYTF. CDR3 bases read: TGCACCTGCAGTGGGGACAGGGCTAACTCCGACTACACC.

Note on this clone: The genes are named according to mouse. The read ends 1 residue before the CDR3 terminus; that terminus is restored from the germline J gene. The same CDR3 is also encoded by other DNA sequences in this sample. The chain links TRBV26 to TRBJ2-4, with D maybe TRBD1 (6 bases). The CDR3 spans 14 residues. From germline, CDR1 is KGHPV and CDR2 FQNQEV (reference sequence). V lost 6 bases and J lost 3, with 13 bases in between. Incomplete CDR3 DNA: TGTGCCAGCAGCCTACAGGGAGGGCAAAACACCTTGTAC. Translation gives CASSLQGGQNTLY. The entire CDR3 protein is CASSLQGGQNTLYF.

With regard to this clone: Mouse names are used for the genes. Read data end 1 residue before the CDR3 end; the end is taken from the germline J gene. The J gene is TRBJ2-2, the V gene TRBV20; no firm D call. The CDR3 covers 12 residues. The germline V gene has CDR1 GFQATS and CDR2 STVNSAI. Between the trimmed V and J ends, which lost 3 bases and 0 bases, there was a span of 2 bases. CDR3 in amino acids: CGASPNTGQLYF. CDR3 bases read: TGTGGTGCTAGTCCAAACACCGGGCAGCTCTAC.

This clone was observed a handful of times. The genes are named according to mouse. The CDR3 loop reads CASSIKSRGPAEQFF. The DNA read from the CDR3 is TGTGCCAGCAGTATAAAGAGCAGGGGGCCTGCTGAGCAGTTC. The rearrangement links TRBV19 to TRBJ2-1, with 8 bases matching TRBD1. The read stops 1 residue short of the end of the CDR3; the missing end is completed from the germline J gene. CDR1 and CDR2 from the germline V gene are FNHDT and SITEND (reference sequence). The trim removed 1 base at V and 6 bases at J, leaving 6 bases unmatched. The CDR3 is 15 residues long. The full variable domain, rest sourced from reference TRBV19 and TRBJ2-1, is GGIITQTPKFLIGQEGQKLTLKCQQNFNHDTMYWYRQDSGKGLRLIYYSITENDLQKGDLSEGYDASREKKSSFSLTVTSAQKNEMAVFLCASSIKSRGPAEQFFGPGTRLTVL.

This clone was seen only a few times. Mouse gene names and germline throughout. The read falls 1 residue short of the CDR3 end, and the missing part is taken from the germline J gene. This chain links TRBV26 with TRBJ2-7, with 9 bases lining up with TRBD2. This CDR3 has 15 residues. The ends lost 0 bases at V and 3 bases at J; junction bases unmatched: 3. Germline assignment: CDR1 KGHPV and CDR2 FQNQEV (reference sequence). The covered CDR3 bases are TGTGCCAGCAGTCTGTCGAACTGGGGGGTCTATGAACAGTAC. Translated, it gives CASSLSNWGVYEQY. The whole CDR3 protein is CASSLSNWGVYEQYF.

In regard to this clone: Mouse names are used for the genes. The DNA ends 1 residue before the CDR3 does, and the rest of the CDR3 is filled in from the germline J gene. The chain uses TRBV12-1 and TRBJ2-3; D possibly corresponds to TRBD1 (6 bases). This CDR3 has 12 residues. Germline CDR1 and CDR2: SGHSN and HYEKVE. Between the trimmed V and J ends, which lost 4 bases and 5 bases, there was a span of 9 bases. The CDR3 is CASSPGQETLYF. Incomplete CDR3 DNA: TGTGCCAGCTCCCCGGGACAAGAAACGCTGTAT.

This clone was counted a few times. Germline and genes here are mouse. The read stops 1 residue short of the end of the CDR3; the missing end is completed from the germline J gene. The gene calls are TRBV1 and TRBJ1-2; unclear D gene. Trimming stripped 0 bases from V and 0 bases from J, with 8 bases between. Germline CDR1 NSQYPW, CDR2 LRSPGD (reference sequence). This CDR3 has 15 residues. Incomplete CDR3 DNA: TGCACCTGCAGTGCAGAAGACTGTGCAAACTCCGACTACACC. It encodes CTCSAEDCANSDYT. The whole CDR3 protein reads CTCSAEDCANSDYTF. The full variable domain, rest sourced from reference TRBV1 and TRBJ1-2, is VTLLEQNPRWRLVPRGQAVNLRCILKNSQYPWMSWYQQDLQKQLQWLFTLRSPGDKEVKSLPGADYLATRVTDTELRLQVANMSQGRTLYCTCSAEDCANSDYTFGSGTRLLVI.

As concerns this clone: The gene symbols are mouse symbols. Read data end 1 residue before the CDR3 end; the end is taken from the germline J gene. The chain couples TRBV26 to TRBJ2-4, with D unresolved. Germline values: CDR1 KGHPV, CDR2 FQNQEV (reference sequence). The CDR3 has 14 residues. V was cut by 1 base and J by 0 bases, with 5 bases left in between. CDR3 protein: CASSLYPSQNTLYF. The DNA read from the CDR3 is TGTGCCAGCAGTCTGTATCCCAGTCAAAACACCTTGTAC. The variable domain in full, with the rest retrieved from reference TRBV26 and TRBJ2-4, is NSKVIQTPRYLVKGQGQKAKMRCIPEKGHPVVFWYQQNKNNEFKFLINFQNQEVLQQIDMTEKRFSAECPSNSPCSLEIQSSEAGDSALYLCASSLYPSQNTLYFGAGTRLSVL.